A single T cell receptor (beta chain) is shown here with its context. Its specificity is unknown. One end of the junction does not line up with germline, which may come from a read error. The CDR3 is 16 residues long. The germline gives CDR1 SGHNT, CDR2 YENEEA. The sample is drawn from a study of T cells in Graves' hyperthyroidism and ophthalmopathy. Findings and limits, study-wide: Within blood appeared most thyroid clonotypes that had expanded above 0.001.

Patients were aged 18 to 65, had disease duration under 2 months, and had newly diagnosed hyperthyroidism. TCR beta CDR3 region amplification was performed from RNA transcripts. The primer set for the first-round RT-PCR of the TCR CDR3 was HTBI. Via MiXCR, TCRdb re-called the multiplex PCR reads, giving one row per CDR3 protein. The sample lists 350,000 to 400,000 distinct CDR3 sequences, more than 11% occurring once. Input material: blood. The sequence was collected from a woman in her fifties or sixties with Graves' hyperthyroidism. The chain joins TRBV11-3 to TRBJ1-5; D is unclear. The CDR3 DNA reads TGTGCCGGCAGCCTGACCTGGCCAAGTAGCAATCAGCCCCAGCATTTT. It codes for CAGSLTWPSSNQPQHF.